This T cell receptor beta chain was recorded in a study of cytomegalovirus exposure and HLA in healthy donors. Whole-study findings and limits: Many donors carried some public TCRs, although rarity characterized most TCR sequences. A prior analysis recorded that most TCR beta V segments were productive about 90% or about 30% of the time.

On this clone itself: Its specificity is not known.

The V gene's germline CDR1 is MNHEY and CDR2 SVGAGI. CDR3 length: 15 residues. V lost 7 bases and J 1 base, leaving 17 bases between the germline ends. This PCR relied on a set of 60 Vbeta primers and 13 Jbeta primers. Clones were read by immunoSEQ multiplex PCR, and TCRdb kept only the in-frame ones, dropping some. The table shows tens of thousands of clones, with about 85% occurring only once. The sequence derives from a girl aged 2-15 years in good health and CMV-seropositive. Material for sequencing was PBMCs. J is TRBJ2-7 and V is TRBV6-5; maybe TRBD2 (5 bases). The CDR3 nucleotides are TGTGCCAGCACCCCTAGCTCCAGTGGGTCCTACGAGCAGTACTTC. Amino acids: CASTPSSSGSYEQYF.